This T cell receptor (beta chain) was observed in a study of cytomegalovirus exposure and HLA in healthy donors. On the study more broadly: In an early release, HLA-typed donors contributed tens of millions of unique TCR sequences. The Caucasian-associated ancestry cluster contained 81% of the approximately 430 genotyped donors. Study-wide points: The only immune exposure information that was available was CMV serostatus.

This cohort consisted of healthy bone marrow donors. PCR amplification relied on 60 Vbeta primers (plus 13 Jbeta primers). Libraries were prepared by immunoSEQ multiplex PCR; TCRdb keeps only in-frame clonotypes and omits some of them. The repertoire has 160,000 or so clones, roughly 85% of them found once; the top ten carry approximately 0.73%. V lost 1 base to trimming and J lost 5 bases; unmatched junction nucleotides: 6. Germline V lookup: CDR1 KGHSH, CDR2 LQKENI. The CDR3 is made up of 15 amino acids. With regard to this clone: Its antigen is unidentified.

Input material: PBMCs. This receptor was identified in a woman aged 40 to 55 in good health and CMV-seronegative. The gene calls are TRBV18 and TRBJ2-7; 9 bases are a match to TRBD1. In DNA form, the CDR3 reads TGTGCCAGCTCACCACTCGGGACAGGGTCCCACGAGCAGTACTTC. Translating it yields CASSPLGTGSHEQYF. Together with reference TRBV18 and TRBJ2-7, the CDR3 gives the full variable domain: NAGVMQNPRHLVRRRGQEARLRCSPMKGHSHVYWYRQLPEEGLKFMVYLQKENIIDESGMPKERFSAEFPKEGPSILRIQQVVRGDSAAYFCASSPLGTGSHEQYFGPGTRLTVT.